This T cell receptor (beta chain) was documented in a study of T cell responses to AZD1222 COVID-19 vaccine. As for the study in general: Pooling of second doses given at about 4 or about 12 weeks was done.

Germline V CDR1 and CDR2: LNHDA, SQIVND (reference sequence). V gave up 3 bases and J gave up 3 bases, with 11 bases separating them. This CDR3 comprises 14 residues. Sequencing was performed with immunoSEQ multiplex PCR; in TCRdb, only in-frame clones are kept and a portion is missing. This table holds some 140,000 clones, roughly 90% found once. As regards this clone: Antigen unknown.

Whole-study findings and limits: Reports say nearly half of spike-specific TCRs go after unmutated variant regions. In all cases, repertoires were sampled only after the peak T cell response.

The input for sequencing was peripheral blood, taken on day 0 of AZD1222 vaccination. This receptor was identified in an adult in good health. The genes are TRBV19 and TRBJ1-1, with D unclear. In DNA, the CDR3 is TGTGCCAGTAGTATGAACCACGGCTACACTGAAGCTTTCTTT. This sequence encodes CASSMNHGYTEAFF.